Sequencing of this T cell receptor beta chain was carried out in a study of shared clonotypes between healthy human individuals. Study background: The cohort comprised a couple of women and a few men. Their ages spanned 18 to 49 years. Study conclusions and caveats: Generally, naive subsets (rather than memory subsets) showed larger estimated richness. Sequencing depth was expected to affect clonotype sharing among donors.

Remarks on this clone: Its antigen is unknown. The same CDR3 is also encoded by other DNA sequences in this sample.

The deep-level immunoSEQ assay was used. TCRdb's copy holds only in-frame clones and misses some; the assay was immunoSEQ multiplex PCR. The profile shows about 1.4 million clones, roughly 96% of them singletons. This TCR derives from a man aged 25 to 40 in good health. Sequenced material: naive CD4+ T cells sorted from blood. Subset given: CD45RA+ positively selected.

Here the CDR3 reads CATSRDRGSQPQHF. The DNA for the CDR3 is TGTGCCACCAGCAGGGACAGGGGGAGTCAGCCCCAGCATTTT. The chain has TRBV15 and TRBJ1-5; 10 bases fit TRBD1. This CDR3 has 14 amino acids. The germline gives CDR1 LNHNV, CDR2 YYDKDF (reference sequence). With V trimmed by 3 bases and J by 6 bases, 2 bases remained unmatched.